These T cell receptor beta chains were read from a single sample in a study of OX40 agonist ivuxolimab in advanced cancers. Clones were sequenced by immunoSEQ multiplex PCR, and TCRdb holds only the in-frame ones, with some missing. The sample has 40,000 to 60,000 clones, approximately 92% seen once. Specimen: CD4+ or CD8+ T cells sorted from blood, collected in a trial of the OX40 agonist ivuxolimab. These receptor sequences come from an adult with an advanced solid tumor such as melanoma, head and neck, liver or kidney cancer. The conserved cysteine and the conserved F or W are not part of the CDR3 here.

v_gene	j_gene	CDR3aa
TRBV18	TRBJ1-3	ASSPGTEANTIY
TRBV28	TRBJ2-5	ASTSLRRGNRETQY
TRBV12-5	TRBJ2-1	ASSFLAGVNEQF
TRBV7-2	TRBJ1-2	ASSSERRQGNYGYT
TRBV19	TRBJ1-1	ASSIYAGNTEAF
TRBV2	TRBJ1-4	ASNGGQGDQKLF
TRBV7-2	TRBJ2-3	ASGGSTDTQY
TRBV19	TRBJ2-1	ASSMPGQGYNEQF
TRBV5-4	TRBJ2-3	ASSLEWGGTDTQY
TRBV7-9	TRBJ2-5	ASSFDTTVQETQY
TRBV19	TRBJ1-5	ASTRQGGNQPQH
TRBV18	TRBJ1-3	ASSPQGSGNTIY
TRBV6-6	TRBJ2-7	ASSRSLPTRSYEQY
TRBV4-3	TRBJ2-7	ASSQDWVGSTYEQY
TRBV27	TRBJ2-3	ASSLYSRDRAFFGTSDTDTQY
TRBV9	TRBJ1-2	ASSVDPDRGLENGYT
TRBV20-1	TRBJ2-7	SGWGGDEQY
TRBV10-2	TRBJ1-1	ASSESNGAGVGSNTEAF
TRBV30	TRBJ1-1	ACRVERGLRNTEAF
TRBV30	TRBJ1-5	AWTFWDGSNQPQH
TRBV12-5	TRBJ2-3	ASGLGRGSTDTQY
TRBV6-6	TRBJ1-3	ASSGTGGGNTIY
TRBV7-3	TRBJ2-2	ASSPQVTGELF
TRBV11-2	TRBJ1-4	ASSIGPSREKLF
TRBV18	TRBJ2-4	ASSPWTGGENIQY
TRBV7-8	TRBJ1-5	ASSLWGGSAYSNQPQH